This T cell receptor (beta chain) was identified in a study of T cell changes during pregnancy in multiple sclerosis. With V trimmed by 8 bases and J by 11 bases, 12 bases remained unmatched. CDR3 length: 13 residues. The V gene's germline CDR1 is SGHVS and CDR2 FQNEAQ. Libraries were prepared by immunoSEQ multiplex PCR; TCRdb keeps only in-frame clonotypes and omits some of them. The table records around 59,000 clones, 93% of them present only once. This sample comprised CD8+ T cells from peripheral blood mononuclear cells, obtained in the second trimester of pregnancy. The sequence was obtained from a female donor with multiple sclerosis, enrolled in a pregnancy study. This chain links TRBV7-8 with TRBJ2-7, with 10 bases aligning to TRBD2. The CDR3 loop is CASGEGLAPLEYF. The CDR3 DNA sequence: TGTGCCAGCGGAGAGGGACTAGCGCCTTTAGAGTACTTC.